One sample yielded the 32 T cell receptor beta chains listed below, sequenced in a study of CD8 T cells in ankylosing spondylitis. TCRdb reprocessed the 5' RACE reads via MiXCR and lists one record per CDR3 protein. The repertoire holds about 540,000 distinct CDR3 sequences, with approximately 11% as singletons. Study-wide findings and caveats: What seemed typical of ankylosing spondylitis blood was a TCR beta motif built from several highly homologous variants.

Their specific antigens are unknown. Sequenced sample: blood, either unsorted or a sorted T cell fraction (not recorded which). The receptors stem from a male donor with ankylosing spondylitis.

In nucleotides, the CDR3 is TGCAGTGCTAGGGTAGCGGGAGACTTCTACAATGAGCAGTTCTTC. It codes for CSARVAGDFYNEQFF. The rearrangement joins TRBV20-1 to TRBJ2-1; 9 positions agree with TRBD2. Germline trimming cut 3 bases from V and 3 bases from J; bases unmatched to any gene: 6. In germline, CDR1 is DFQATT, CDR2 SNEGSKA (reference sequence). This CDR3 has 15 residues.

The rearrangement joins TRBV7-2 to TRBJ2-7; D gene ambiguous. The germline gives CDR1 SGHTA, CDR2 FQGNSA. Trimming took 0 bases from V and 2 from J, leaving 5 bases between them. The CDR3 has 13 amino acids. The CDR3 region has the DNA TGTGCCAGCAGCTTAGCGCCGGCCTACGAGCAGTACGTC. Translating gives CASSLAPAYEQYV.

The chain joins TRBV7-8 to TRBJ2-7, with 8 bases that match TRBD1. CDR1 is SGHVS, CDR2 FQNEAQ, per germline. Trimming removed 5 bases from V and 3 bases from J; junction bases left unmatched: 18. CDR3 length: 18 residues. CDR3 bases: TGTGCCAGCAGCCCAGGGACAGGCGGGGTGGTCTATCACTACGAGCAGTACTTC. This gives the protein CASSPGTGGVVYHYEQYF. The entire variable domain, with the rest obtained from reference TRBV7-8 and TRBJ2-7, is as follows: GAGVSQSPRYKVAKRGQDVALRCDPISGHVSLFWYQQALGQGPEFLTYFQNEAQLDKSGLPSDRFFAERPEGSVSTLKIQRTQQEDSAVYLCASSPGTGGVVYHYEQYFGPGTRLTVT.

V is TRBV16 and J is TRBJ1-5, with 10 bases fitting TRBD1. The J segment lost 6 bases and the V segment lost 6 bases, leaving 8 bases of the junction unmatched. Germline V lookup: CDR1 KGHSY, CDR2 FQNENV. The CDR3 is made up of 15 amino acids. As DNA, the CDR3 is TGTGCCAGCAGTGTCGGGACAGGGGAGCGTCAGCCCCAGCATTTT. As protein: CASSVGTGERQPQHF. The variable domain in full, completed from reference TRBV16 and TRBJ1-5, reads GEEVAQTPKHLVRGEGQKAKLYCAPIKGHSYVFWYQQVLKNEFKFLISFQNENVFDETGMPKERFSAKCLPNSPCSLEIQATKLEDSAVYFCASSVGTGERQPQHFGDGTRLSIL.

This chain connects TRBV29-1 to TRBJ1-2; D perhaps matches TRBD1 (6 bases). The CDR3 length is 13 residues. Trimming pared 7 bases from V and 8 bases from J, leaving 20 bases between. Germline V gene data show CDR1 as SQVTM and CDR2 as ANQGSEA. CDR3 sequence (DNA): TGCAGCGGTACAGGGCGCCTATATGGGGGCTACACCTTC. Translating it yields CSGTGRLYGGYTF.

This clonotype has just a few counts. This chain uses TRBV27 with TRBJ1-6; D possibly corresponds to TRBD1 (6 bases). Trimming took off 3 bases at V and 5 bases at J, with 8 bases between the two ends. The CDR3 runs 14 residues. CDR1 is MNHEY and CDR2 is SMNVEV in the germline V gene (reference sequence). The CDR3 region is CASSFYRDNSPLHF. CDR3 nucleotide sequence: TGTGCCAGCAGTTTTTACAGGGATAATTCACCCCTCCACTTT.

The chain is built from TRBV29-1 and TRBJ2-7, with D unclear. V lost 5 bases, J lost 1 base, and 12 bases lay in between. The CDR3 sequence is 13 residues long. CDR1 is SQVTM and CDR2 is ANQGSEA in the germline V gene. CDR3 residues: CSVTRSASYEQYF. The CDR3 DNA reads as TGCAGCGTTACCAGGTCAGCTTCCTACGAGCAGTACTTC.

This clonotype was observed once. The chain couples TRBV29-1 to TRBJ2-3; 10 bases are shared with TRBD1. This CDR3 contains 15 residues. The V segment lost 7 bases and the J segment 7 bases; nucleotides outside the gene matches: 14. CDR1 and CDR2 (germline): SQVTM, ANQGSEA. CDR3 bases: TGCAGCGGTATGACTTGGACAGGGGGGTTGAATACGCAGTATTTT. Translating gives CSGMTWTGGLNTQYF.

This clonotype was recorded many times. The V and J genes are TRBV5-1 and TRBJ2-5; D call uncertain. Trimming removed 4 bases from V and 4 bases from J, with 11 bases in between. Germline V gene lookup returns CDR1 SGHRS and CDR2 YFSETQ. This CDR3 contains 13 residues. The CDR3 protein is CASSADILETQYF. DNA of the CDR3: TGCGCCAGCAGCGCCGACATACTAGAGACCCAGTACTTC.

This clonotype was counted between two and nine times. This chain links TRBV5-1 with TRBJ2-1; the D gene is possibly TRBD2 (5 bases). Germline CDR1 SGHRS, CDR2 YFSETQ. The CDR3 contains 14 residues. V was pared by 7 bases and J by 6 bases, with 17 bases between. The CDR3 is CASRNVRGPNEQFF. CDR3 nucleotides: TGCGCCAGCCGGAACGTTCGAGGGCCCAATGAGCAGTTCTTC.

The rearrangement uses TRBV24-1 and TRBJ2-1; D is possibly TRBD1 or TRBD2 (5 bases each). Trimming removed 2 bases at V and 9 bases at J, with 16 bases between. Germline-derived CDR1 and CDR2 are KGHDR and SFDVKD. The CDR3 consists of 15 residues. In DNA form, the CDR3 reads TGTGCCACCAGTGATTCGCTCCTCGGGGCTGGTGAGCAGTTCTTC. Its translation: CATSDSLLGAGEQFF.

This clonotype has a count of ten or more. The chain recombines TRBV12-3 or TRBV12-4 with TRBJ1-1; possibly TRBD1 for D (6 bases). Trimming removed 7 bases at V and 1 base at J, with 10 bases between. The CDR3 has 13 residues. The CDR3 protein is CASTWTANTEAFF. Written as DNA, the CDR3 is TGTGCCAGCACCTGGACAGCGAACACTGAAGCTTTCTTT.

The chain joins TRBV4-2 to TRBJ2-7, with 8 bases identical to TRBD2. Germline-derived CDR1 and CDR2 are LGHNA and YNFKEQ. The CDR3 contains 16 residues. V gave up 0 bases and J gave up 0 bases; unmatched junction bases: 4. The CDR3 DNA sequence: TGTGCCAGCAGCCAAGATTTCGGGACTAGCTCCTACGAGCAGTACTTC. Its translation: CASSQDFGTSSYEQYF.

At least ten counts were recorded for this clonotype. This rearrangement joins TRBV5-1 to TRBJ2-3, with a possible D match to TRBD1 (5 bases). The V gene's germline CDR1 is SGHRS and CDR2 YFSETQ. Trimming took off 0 bases at V and 3 bases at J, with 14 bases between the two ends. The CDR3 consists of 16 residues. The CDR3 DNA is TGCGCCAGCAGCTTGGTAGACAGCCGTGGGACAGATACGCAGTATTTT. This gives the protein CASSLVDSRGTDTQYF. Supplemented by reference TRBV5-1 and TRBJ2-3, the full variable domain reads KAGVTQTPRYLIKTRGQQVTLSCSPISGHRSVSWYQQTPGQGLQFLFEYFSETQRNKGNFPGRFSGRQFSNSRSEMNVSTLELGDSALYLCASSLVDSRGTDTQYFGPGTRLTVL.

This clonotype has a handful of counts. The gene calls are TRBV5-1 and TRBJ2-1; D is perhaps TRBD1 (5 bases). Germline-derived CDR1 and CDR2 are SGHRS and YFSETQ. V was trimmed by 5 bases and J by 7 bases, leaving 13 bases between them. The CDR3 sequence is 13 residues long. The CDR3 region is CASRIQARNEQFF. Written as DNA, the CDR3 is TGCGCCAGCAGAATACAGGCTAGGAATGAGCAGTTCTTC.

This clonotype turned up a few times. The gene calls are TRBV25-1 and TRBJ1-4; 9 nucleotides align to TRBD1. CDR1 and CDR2 (germline): MGHDK, SYGVNS. The junction had 6 bases not matched to a gene; V was cut back by 3 bases and J by 7 bases. CDR3 length: 15 amino acids. CDR3 coding DNA: TGTGCCAGCAGTGACCCGGGACAGGGAGGTGAAAAACTGTTTTTT. It encodes CASSDPGQGGEKLFF.

This clonotype was recorded a few times. The gene calls are TRBV7-9 and TRBJ1-3; unclear D gene. The germline V and J ends were trimmed by 8 bases and 6 bases, with 11 bases remaining between them. Germline assignment: CDR1 SEHNR and CDR2 FQNEAQ (reference sequence). The CDR3 runs to 12 residues. The CDR3 coding sequence is TGTGCCAGCCGCCCTGGGGAAAACACCATATATTTT. As protein: CASRPGENTIYF.

This chain joins TRBV6-1 and TRBJ2-6, with 9 bases that match TRBD1. Germline loops: CDR1 MNHNS, CDR2 SASEGT. This CDR3 comprises 17 residues. The V gene end was trimmed by 7 bases and the J gene end by 2 bases; junction bases not matched to a gene: 9. The CDR3 is CASTLTGGPPGANVLTF. The CDR3 DNA reads TGTGCCAGCACCTTGACAGGGGGTCCTCCTGGGGCCAACGTCCTGACTTTC.

In its sample, this clonotype was seen a few times. The rearrangement links TRBV7-7 to TRBJ2-2, with TRBD1 matching 8 bases. The trim removed 8 bases at V and 0 bases at J, leaving 5 bases unmatched. Germline CDR1 is SSHAT and CDR2 is FNYEAQ (reference sequence). The CDR3 runs 15 residues. The CDR3 loop is CASGQGQPNTGELFF. The CDR3 bases are TGTGCCAGCGGACAGGGACAGCCGAACACCGGGGAGCTGTTTTTT.

This clonotype was picked up a small number of times. The gene calls are TRBV2 and TRBJ1-1, with 7 bases lining up with TRBD1. CDR1 is SNHLY and CDR2 is FYNNEI in the germline V gene. This CDR3 has 15 amino acids. V was pared by 3 bases and J by 0 bases, with 4 bases of the junction left unmatched. In DNA, the CDR3 is TGTGCCAGCAGTGATGGGACAGATATGAACACTGAAGCTTTCTTT. Encoded protein: CASSDGTDMNTEAFF.

This clonotype was counted between two and nine times. The CDR3 loop reads CASSLTRGGQTQYF. The CDR3 nucleotides are TGTGCCAGCAGCTTGACCAGGGGAGGACAGACCCAGTACTTC. The genes are TRBV5-5 and TRBJ2-5; D tentatively fits TRBD1 or TRBD2 (6 bases each). CDR1 and CDR2 (germline): SGHKS, YYEKEE (reference sequence). V was shortened by 1 base and J by 6 bases, with 13 bases between the two germline ends. This CDR3 is built from 14 residues.

This clonotype was counted between two and nine times. The chain is built from TRBV2 and TRBJ1-6, with 9 bases identical to TRBD1. CDR3 length: 17 residues. Looked up from germline, CDR1 is SNHLY and CDR2 is FYNNEI. After removal of 8 bases from V and 8 bases from J, the junction contained 16 bases not matched to a gene. Here the CDR3 DNA reads TGTGCCAGCCAACCAGCCCATTCGACAGGGGGAGATTCACCCCTCCACTTT. It is translated as CASQPAHSTGGDSPLHF.

In this sample, this clonotype turned up a few times. This chain joins TRBV5-1 and TRBJ1-1, with 7 bases matching TRBD1. The junction had 7 bases not matched to a gene; V was cut back by 5 bases and J by 0 bases. The CDR3 is made up of 15 amino acids. CDR1 and CDR2 from the germline V gene are SGHRS and YFSETQ. The CDR3 here is CASRATGNMNTEAFF. The CDR3 nucleotides read TGCGCCAGCAGGGCGACAGGGAATATGAACACTGAAGCTTTCTTT.

The rearrangement uses TRBV20-1 and TRBJ2-6; D is unresolved. This CDR3 has 14 residues. Germline V CDR1 and CDR2: DFQATT, SNEGSKA (reference sequence). V lost 3 bases and J 0 bases, leaving 6 bases between the germline ends. CDR3 residues: CSASLSSGANVLTF. In nucleotides, the CDR3 is TGCAGTGCTAGTTTGAGCTCTGGGGCCAACGTCCTGACTTTC.

This clonotype was counted ten times or more. The chain couples TRBV29-1 to TRBJ2-1; tentatively, D is TRBD2 (6 bases). Germline loops: CDR1 SQVTM, CDR2 ANQGSEA. V was trimmed by 4 bases and J by 7 bases, leaving 11 bases between them. The CDR3 totals 12 residues. The CDR3: CSVAGEGNEQFF. The DNA for the CDR3 is TGCAGCGTTGCGGGAGAGGGTAATGAGCAGTTCTTC.

At least ten counts were recorded for this clonotype. J is TRBJ1-5 and V is TRBV12-3 or TRBV12-4; D perhaps matches TRBD1 (6 bases). V was clipped by 11 bases and J by 5 bases, with 16 bases between them. This CDR3 has 13 amino acids. The CDR3 bases are TGTGCCTCCGCTAAGGGGGGGCATCAGCCCCAGCATTTT. It yields the protein CASAKGGHQPQHF.

This clonotype was observed a few times. J is TRBJ2-6 and V is TRBV11-1, with a weak D call TRBD2 (6 bases). The CDR3 consists of 18 residues. The germline V and J ends were trimmed by 3 bases and 0 bases, with 15 bases remaining between them. Germline V gene sequence: CDR1 SGHAT, CDR2 FQDESV (reference sequence). Here the CDR3 DNA reads TGTGCCAGCAGCTTTAACACAGCGGGTTTCTCTGGGGCCAACGTCCTGACTTTC. Amino acids: CASSFNTAGFSGANVLTF.

This clonotype was detected a few times. The chain recombines TRBV11-2 with TRBJ2-3; a weak D match, TRBD1 (6 bases). The V end lost 6 bases, the J end lost 0 bases, and 10 bases lay between the germline ends. Germline values: CDR1 SGHAT, CDR2 FQNNGV. This CDR3 is 14 amino acids long. The CDR3 DNA reads as TGTGCCAGCAGGAGGACAGTCAGCACAGATACGCAGTATTTT. Its protein product is CASRRTVSTDTQYF.

This chain joins TRBV3-1 and TRBJ2-7, with D possibly TRBD2 on 5 matching bases. CDR3 length: 13 amino acids. Trimming removed 4 bases from V and 5 bases from J, with 12 bases in between. Looked up from germline, CDR1 is LGHDT and CDR2 is YNNKEL (reference sequence). In DNA form, the CDR3 reads TGTGCCAGCAGCCCGAGGGAATCCCACGAGCAGTACGTC. This translates into CASSPRESHEQYV.

This clonotype was found a few times. The J gene is TRBJ2-3, the V gene TRBV12-5; D is possibly TRBD2 (6 bases). The germline V and J ends were trimmed by 4 bases and 8 bases, with 13 bases remaining between them. This CDR3 region has 13 residues. The V gene's germline CDR1 is LGHNT and CDR2 FRNRAP. The CDR3 DNA follows: TGTGCTAGTGGTTCCGGGGGAGCCTCTACGCAGTATTTT. This translates into CASGSGGASTQYF.

Only a few counts were recorded for this clonotype. The rearrangement uses TRBV20-1 and TRBJ2-2; either TRBD1 or TRBD2 may supply D (5 bases each). Germline values: CDR1 DFQATT, CDR2 SNEGSKA (reference sequence). The length of the CDR3 is 13 residues. V was cut by 6 bases and J by 8 bases, with 16 bases left in between. The CDR3 sequence is CSARRRGGGELFF. The DNA for the CDR3 is TGCAGTGCCCGTCGTCGGGGCGGGGGGGAGCTGTTTTTT.

The chain carries TRBV9 and TRBJ2-5; D not certain. The CDR3 has 13 amino acids. Trimming shortened V by 0 bases and J by 2 bases, and 5 bases separated the two germline ends. Germline assignment: CDR1 SGDLS and CDR2 YYNGEE. CDR3 sequence reads: CASSVEVQETQYF. The CDR3 coding sequence is TGTGCCAGCAGCGTAGAGGTTCAAGAGACCCAGTACTTC.